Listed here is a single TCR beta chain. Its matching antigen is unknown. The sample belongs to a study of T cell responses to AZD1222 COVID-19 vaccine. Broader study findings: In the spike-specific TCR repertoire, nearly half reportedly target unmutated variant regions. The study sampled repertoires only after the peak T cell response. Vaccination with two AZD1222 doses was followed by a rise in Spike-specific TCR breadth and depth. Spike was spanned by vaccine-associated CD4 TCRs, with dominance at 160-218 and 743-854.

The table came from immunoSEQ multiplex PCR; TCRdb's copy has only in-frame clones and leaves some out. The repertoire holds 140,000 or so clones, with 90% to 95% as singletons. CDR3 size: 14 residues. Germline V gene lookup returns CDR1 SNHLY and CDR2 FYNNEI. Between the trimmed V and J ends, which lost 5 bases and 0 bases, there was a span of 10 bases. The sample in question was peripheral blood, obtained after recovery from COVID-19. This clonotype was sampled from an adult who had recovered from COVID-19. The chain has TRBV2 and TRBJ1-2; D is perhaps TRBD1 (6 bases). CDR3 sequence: CASSPDSPNYGYTF. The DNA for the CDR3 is TGTGCCAGCAGTCCGGACAGTCCTAACTATGGCTACACCTTC.